The sample holds one count of the clone carrying this T cell receptor beta chain. Its antigen is undetermined. CDR1 is SEHNR and CDR2 is FQNEAQ in the germline V gene (reference sequence). The CDR3 consists of 15 residues. V trimming: 4 bases; J trimming: 2 bases; junction bases outside the gene matches: 7. The data are from a study of shared clonotypes between healthy human individuals. About the research overall: With ages of 18 to 49, the donors were two women and three men. General study points: Estimated richness values were generally larger in naive subsets than in memory subsets.

Data came from immunoSEQ multiplex PCR; TCRdb stores just in-frame clones and leaves some out. This table holds roughly 2.2 million clones, less than 95% found once. Caucasian adults living in Nashville, Tennessee, provided all samples. The receptor was derived from a man aged 18 to 35 in good health. Some clones in this sample may be carry-over from other donors' samples. The sample was naive CD4+ T cells from PBMCs. Subset specified: CD45RA+ positively selected. The J gene is TRBJ2-7, the V gene TRBV7-9, with 8 bases that match TRBD2. The CDR3 region has the DNA TGTGCCAGCAGCTACGGACTAGCTAGGGCCTACGAGCAGTACTTC. It yields the protein CASSYGLARAYEQYF.